Below, one T cell receptor beta chain is given with its context. What antigen it recognizes has not been identified. No base qualities exist here, and no much larger clone lies one base off it. The record originates from a study of blood T cell repertoires in COVID-19 (dated by TCRdb to 2020 to 2021). About the investigation overall: The collaborator samples originated in the United States, Italy and Spain and spanned the acute and convalescent phases of COVID-19. Samples came from the ongoing ImmuneRACE study (first 160 participants) plus 1,254 subjects from 6 global collaborators. A freely available public database, intended as a resource for researchers studying the immune response to SARS-CoV-2, is where the repertoires were released. Deeply sampled blood TCRbeta repertoires from subjects exposed to, actively infected with, or recovered from COVID-19 were included in the dataset. Where available, HLA class I and class II types were taken from metadata supplied by the sample provider and were not determined by assay-based typing. A de-identified subject ID, COVID-19 status, age in years and sex were almost always included in the sample metadata. The prospective study material was composed of cDNA or gDNA derived from T cells, B-cell-depleted T cells, or PBMCs. General findings and caveats noted by the study authors: Clinical and demographic metadata were provided uncurated, with the amount varying by source and participant.

V sheds 3 bases and J sheds 1 base, leaving 10 bases between their ends. Inclusive of the bounding cysteine and phenylalanine, the CDR3 is 15 residues long. Only the CDR3 portion is preserved as DNA: 45 bases, with reading frame beginning at the first base. CDR1 KGHDR and CDR2 SFDVKD were looked up in the germline V gene. Whole blood was collected in K2EDTA tubes by collaborating institutions according to the institutions' own protocols. For TCRbeta analysis, collaborators shipped samples in one of three forms: frozen whole blood, isolated PBMCs, or DNA extracted from either of those sample types. TCRbeta CDR3 regions were amplified from genomic DNA by means of the immunoSEQ Assay, a bias-controlled multiplex PCR. The published analysis was carried out like this. The number of nucleated cells in each sample was estimated by amplification of reference gene primers within the assay. Sequence reads were collapsed and filtered to measure the absolute abundance of every unique TCRbeta CDR3 rearrangement. For each sample, productive Simpson clonality was calculated by taking the square root of Simpson's diversity index across productive rearrangements. TCRdb mirrors the immuneACCESS table, restricted to in-frame sequences. Some clones are absent from its copies; in checked studies, under half trace to an unresolved V gene, and the reason for the others is unknown. V, J and clone size derive from that table, while D and trimming were established from the DNA sequence. The sample table records 85,000 to 90,000 clones; about four fifths of these occur just once. The ten most abundant clones make up 1.2% of the sample.

This TCR derives from a woman over 75 with acute or convalescent COVID-19. The V and J segments used are TRBV24-1 and TRBJ2-3; the D region possibly corresponds to TRBD2 (6 bases align). The specimen sequenced was peripheral blood. The DNA sequence reads TGTGCCACCAGTGATGCAGCGGGTGGCACAGATACGCAGTATTTT. Its protein reads: CATSDAAGGTDTQYF.